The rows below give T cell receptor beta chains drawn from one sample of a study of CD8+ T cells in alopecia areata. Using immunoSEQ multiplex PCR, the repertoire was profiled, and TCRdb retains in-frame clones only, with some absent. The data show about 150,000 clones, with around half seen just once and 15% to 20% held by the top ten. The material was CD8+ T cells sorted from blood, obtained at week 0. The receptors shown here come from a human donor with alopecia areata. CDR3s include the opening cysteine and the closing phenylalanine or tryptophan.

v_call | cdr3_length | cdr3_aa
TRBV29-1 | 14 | CSVLGQSNTGELFF
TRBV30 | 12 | CAWSILSEKLFF
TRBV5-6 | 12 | CASSPQNTEAFF
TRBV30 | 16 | CAWRGKDRLNTGELFF
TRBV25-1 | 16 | CASSESVGGRGTEAFF
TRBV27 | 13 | CASSLWEDYEQYF
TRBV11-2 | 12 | CASSPWDTEAFF
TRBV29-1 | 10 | CSVEANEAFF
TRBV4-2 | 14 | CASSQNLGSYEQYF
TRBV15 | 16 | CATSRPGGGDQETQYF
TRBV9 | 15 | CASSPRQGSNYGYTF
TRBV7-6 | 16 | CASSLETGGLNSPLHF
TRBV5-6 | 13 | CASSLDRGDGYTF
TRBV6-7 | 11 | CASSSGYEQFF
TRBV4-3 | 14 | CASSQLGENTEAFF
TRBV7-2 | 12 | CASSPDYNEQFF
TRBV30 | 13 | CAWMLTGGTEAFF
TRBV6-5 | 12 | CASSFGGDGYTF